These 15 T cell receptor beta chains share one sample of origin, sequenced in a study of blood T cell repertoires in COVID-19. The assay was immunoSEQ multiplex PCR, and TCRdb's table has in-frame clones only and misses some. Altogether around 160,000 clones are present, around 87% being singletons, with the ten largest covering 1% to 1.5%. The sequenced sample was PBMCs or T cells enriched from blood (not recorded which). These receptor sequences come from a woman aged 25 to 45 with acute COVID-19.

The V call is TRBV5-1, the J call TRBJ2-1; 7 bases match TRBD2. Germline CDR1 and CDR2: SGHRS and YFSETQ. The CDR3 extends over 16 amino acids. V dropped 3 bases and J dropped 10; count of bases not matched to a gene: 16. CDR3 DNA: TGCGCCAGCAGCTGGGGGACTATGAGCGGGAACGACGAGCAGTTCTTC. Its protein product is CASSWGTMSGNDEQFF.

V and J are TRBV20-1 and TRBJ1-1, with D uncertain. Trimming left V 3 bases short and J 2 bases short, with 10 bases between. This CDR3 comprises 13 residues. The germline gives CDR1 DFQATT, CDR2 SNEGSKA (reference sequence). The CDR3 region is CSASNELNTEAFF. The CDR3 DNA reads TGCAGTGCTAGTAACGAGCTTAACACTGAAGCTTTCTTT.

The chain employs TRBV15 and TRBJ2-7; D is unresolved. Germline values: CDR1 LNHNV, CDR2 YYDKDF (reference sequence). The V and J ends lost 5 bases and 6 bases respectively, with 14 bases between them. The CDR3 covers 13 residues. Here the CDR3 DNA reads TGTGCCACCAGCCCCTCCGAGATTTCCGAGCAGTACTTC. It is translated as CATSPSEISEQYF.

This chain joins TRBV19 and TRBJ1-2; 11 nucleotides align to TRBD1. This CDR3 is 15 amino acids long. In germline, CDR1 is LNHDA, CDR2 SQIVND (reference sequence). The ends lost 7 bases at V and 2 bases at J; junction bases unmatched: 6. The CDR3 nucleotides are TGTGCCAGTACAACCGGGACAGGGGGAAACTATGGCTACACCTTC. Translation gives CASTTGTGGNYGYTF.

The V and J genes are TRBV7-2 and TRBJ2-7; no firm D call. Germline CDR1 and CDR2: SGHTA and FQGNSA. This CDR3 contains 15 residues. Between the trimmed V and J ends, which lost 2 bases and 4 bases, there was a span of 15 bases. The CDR3 sequence is CASSLRFGQLYEQYF. The CDR3 coding sequence is TGTGCCAGCAGCTTACGATTTGGCCAGTTGTACGAGCAGTACTTC.

This chain's CDR3 is CASSLRDYGRKETQYF. The CDR3 nucleotides read TGTGCCAGCAGTCTCCGGGACTACGGAAGGAAAGAGACCCAGTACTTC. V usage is TRBV27 and J usage is TRBJ2-5, with 7 bases identical to TRBD2. With V trimmed by 5 bases and J by 3 bases, 12 bases remained unmatched. Germline CDR1 MNHEY, CDR2 SMNVEV (reference sequence). The CDR3 spans 16 residues.

J is TRBJ2-4 and V is TRBV5-6; TRBD1 matches at 9 bases. Germline CDR1 SGHDT, CDR2 YYEEEE. The J segment lost 3 bases and the V segment lost 4 bases, leaving 8 bases of the junction unmatched. CDR3 length: 16 residues. The CDR3 spells CASSLDPGQGKNIQYF. CDR3 DNA: TGTGCCAGCAGCCTGGATCCGGGACAGGGCAAAAACATTCAGTACTTC.

Here the CDR3 reads CASSSYRGNGYTF. CDR3 nucleotides: TGTGCCAGCAGTTCTTACAGGGGAAATGGCTACACCTTC. The V call is TRBV28, the J call TRBJ1-2; 7 bases agree with TRBD1. The CDR3 is 13 residues long. Germline CDR1 reads MDHEN; CDR2 reads SYDVKM. J was trimmed by 6 bases and V by 4 bases; bases with no gene match: 5.

V and J are TRBV28 and TRBJ2-7, with D possibly matching TRBD1 (6 bases). The CDR3 runs 15 residues. Germline CDR1 is MDHEN and CDR2 is SYDVKM. Trimming took off 6 bases at V and 2 bases at J, with 17 bases between the two ends. CDR3 in amino acids: CASSLLMTGTYEQYF. The CDR3 DNA sequence: TGTGCCAGCAGCCTCCTTATGACAGGTACCTACGAGCAGTACTTC.

The chain joins TRBV2 to TRBJ2-1, with TRBD2 matching 10 bases. The CDR3 runs 15 residues. CDR1 is SNHLY and CDR2 is FYNNEI in the germline V gene. With V trimmed by 6 bases and J by 5 bases, 7 bases remained unmatched. In DNA, the CDR3 is TGTGCCAGCAGGGTCCTAGCGGGAGAAAACAATGAGCAGTTCTTC. As protein: CASRVLAGENNEQFF.

The chain links TRBV28 to TRBJ1-1; 9 bases agree with TRBD1. The germline V gene has CDR1 MDHEN and CDR2 SYDVKM. This CDR3 region has 15 residues. Trimming at V came to 8 bases and at J to 2 bases, leaving 9 bases not matched to a gene. The CDR3, as DNA: TGTGCCAGCCTCACAGGGGGCGCGGGTAACACTGAAGCTTTCTTT. This gives the protein CASLTGGAGNTEAFF.

The chain recombines TRBV5-6 with TRBJ1-1; D is possibly TRBD1 (6 bases). Germline assignment: CDR1 SGHDT and CDR2 YYEEEE. CDR3 length equals 15 residues. Trimming stripped 4 bases from V and 1 base from J, with 14 bases between. CDR3 loop: CASSPLGAGNTEAFF. The CDR3 DNA is TGTGCCAGCAGCCCATTGGGGGCCGGGAACACTGAAGCTTTCTTT.

This clone was seen a few times. The J gene is TRBJ1-2, the V gene TRBV7-2, with D perhaps TRBD1 (5 bases). From germline, CDR1 is SGHTA and CDR2 FQGNSA. V was cut by 5 bases and J by 4 bases, with 11 bases left in between. The CDR3 runs 13 residues. CDR3 amino acids: CASSRDRVYGYTF. The CDR3 DNA is TGTGCCAGCAGCCGTGACAGAGTCTATGGCTACACCTTC.

The chain employs TRBV6-5 and TRBJ2-7, with a tentative D call TRBD2 (5 bases). This CDR3 is built from 15 residues. From germline, CDR1 is MNHEY and CDR2 SVGAGI. V dropped 0 bases and J dropped 3 bases, with 12 bases sitting between them. CDR3 nucleotide sequence: TGTGCCAGCAGTTACTCAGGTGGGAGTAACTACGAGCAGTACTTC. Residues: CASSYSGGSNYEQYF.

The chain carries TRBV30 and TRBJ2-1; TRBD2 matches 10 bases. Per the germline V gene, CDR1 is GTSNPN and CDR2 is SVGIG (reference sequence). Trimming cost V 2 bases and J 1 base; bases outside gene matches: 5. The CDR3 extends over 16 amino acids. Written as DNA, the CDR3 is TGTGCCTGGAGTCCTTCTAGCGGGAGATCCTACAATGAGCAGTTCTTC. It is translated as CAWSPSSGRSYNEQFF.